This TCR beta chain came from a study of blood T cell dynamics during melanoma immunotherapy. Clones were sequenced by immunoSEQ multiplex PCR, and TCRdb holds only the in-frame ones, with some missing. This sample contains dozens of clones. Germline V gene data show CDR1 as SGHRS and CDR2 as YFSETQ. V was clipped by 0 bases and J by 3 bases; unmatched bases: 7. The CDR3 runs 17 residues. Time point given: week 3, after first cycle of checkpoint inhibitor. The clonotype originates from a human donor with melanoma. This chain uses TRBV5-1 with TRBJ2-3; 10 bases are a match to TRBD2. Specimen: cell-free DNA from blood, collected from a patient treated with checkpoint blockade. DNA of the CDR3: TGCGCCAGCAGCTTGGCCAAAGGAGCGGGGGGGACAGATACGCAGTATTTT. Residues: CASSLAKGAGGTDTQYF.